Shown below are 11 T cell receptor beta chains from a single sample sequenced in a study of graft-versus-host responses after intestinal transplantation. These TCRs' antigens remain unknown. This table comes from immunoSEQ multiplex PCR, and its TCRdb copy is limited to in-frame clones, with some not included. Among about 86,000 clones listed, 88% were seen once. The material was unstimulated CD4+ T cells sorted from spleen or lymph node cells, obtained before transplant. Receptor source: a human donor who was the organ donor for an intestinal transplant.

By sample fraction, this clone is medium-sized (0.01 to 0.1%). V and J are TRBV5-7 and TRBJ2-7, with TRBD2 matching over 8 bases. TRBV5-7 is recorded as an ORF, its role being uncertain. This CDR3 spans 15 amino acids. J lost 2 bases, V lost 1 base, and 5 bases had no gene match. The CDR3, as DNA: TGTGCCAGCAGCTTGTCGGGACTAGTCGCCTACGAGCAGTACTTC. It translates to CASSLSGLVAYEQYF.

The J gene is TRBJ1-2, the V gene TRBV14; TRBD1 aligns across 7 bases. Germline V CDR1 and CDR2: SGHDN, FVKESK. This CDR3 has 13 residues. With 4 bases clipped from V and 8 bases from J, the junction kept 7 bases outside the gene matches. Here the CDR3 DNA reads TGTGCCAGCAGCCGGCTCGGACAGGACGGCTACACCTTC. This encodes CASSRLGQDGYTF.

The chain couples TRBV4-1 to TRBJ1-4; a possible D gene is TRBD1 (5 bases). Germline CDR1 and CDR2: MGHRA and YSYEKL. The length of the CDR3 is 16 residues. Trimming took 0 bases from V and 3 from J, leaving 11 bases between them. CDR3 loop: CASSQDPPGPNEKLFF. CDR3 in DNA: TGCGCCAGCAGCCAAGACCCCCCAGGGCCTAATGAAAAACTGTTTTTT.

V gene TRBV5-1 combines with J gene TRBJ2-2; tentatively, D is TRBD1 (6 bases). The ends were cut back, 2 bases at V and 7 bases at J, with 18 bases in the middle. The CDR3 length is 16 residues. The germline gives CDR1 SGHRS, CDR2 YFSETQ. The CDR3 region is CASSFSGSGDNGELFF. The CDR3 DNA sequence: TGCGCCAGCAGCTTCAGCGGCTCAGGGGATAACGGGGAGCTGTTTTTT.

The chain recombines TRBV9 with TRBJ2-7, with TRBD2 identical over 11 bases. The CDR3 runs 15 residues. Germline trimming cut 0 bases from V and 3 bases from J; bases unmatched to any gene: 2. Germline loops: CDR1 SGDLS, CDR2 YYNGEE. The chain's CDR3 is CASSVGGTSGYEQYF. CDR3 in DNA: TGTGCCAGCAGCGTAGGAGGGACTAGCGGCTACGAGCAGTACTTC.

The chain couples TRBV5-6 to TRBJ2-7; D might be TRBD2 (6 bases). CDR1 is SGHDT and CDR2 is YYEEEE in the germline V gene. The ends were cut back, 1 base at V and 0 bases at J, with 14 bases in the middle. The CDR3 runs 16 residues. The CDR3 sequence: CASSLLGHGSSYEQYF. The CDR3 region has the DNA TGTGCCAGCAGCTTGTTGGGTCACGGGAGCTCCTACGAGCAGTACTTC.

V is TRBV6-6 and J is TRBJ2-7; 8 bases are a match to TRBD2. CDR1 and CDR2 (germline): MNHNY, SVGAGI (reference sequence). V lost 8 bases and J lost 2; bases outside the gene matches: 5. The CDR3 has 13 residues. In DNA, the CDR3 is TGTGCCAGCGAGGAGCGGGGGACCTACGAGCAGTACTTC. The encoded protein is CASEERGTYEQYF.

This rearrangement joins TRBV9 to TRBJ2-5; 10 positions match TRBD2. The CDR3 is made up of 15 amino acids. Trimming at V came to 1 base and at J to 5 bases, leaving 5 bases not matched to a gene. Looked up from germline, CDR1 is SGDLS and CDR2 is YYNGEE. In nucleotides, the CDR3 is TGTGCCAGCAGCGTATCTAGCGGGAGTATCGAGACCCAGTACTTC. Protein: CASSVSSGSIETQYF.

The chain has TRBV27 and TRBJ1-1, with a tentative D call TRBD1 (6 bases). The CDR3 has 14 residues. The V end lost 2 bases, the J end lost 6 bases, and 13 bases lay between the germline ends. Germline CDR1 reads MNHEY; CDR2 reads SMNVEV (reference sequence). CDR3 in amino acids: CASSLNGQGSEAFF. The CDR3 region has the DNA TGTGCCAGCAGTTTAAACGGGCAGGGGTCTGAAGCTTTCTTT.

This sequence joins TRBV30 and TRBJ1-5, with a weak D call TRBD1 (6 bases). The CDR3 runs to 12 residues. V was trimmed by 4 bases and J by 5 bases, leaving 9 bases between them. CDR1 is GTSNPN, CDR2 SVGIG, per germline (reference sequence). The DNA for the CDR3 is TGTGCCTGGAAGGGGGGGCATCAGCCCCAGCATTTT. Protein: CAWKGGHQPQHF.

The gene calls are TRBV6-5 and TRBJ1-2; D is possibly TRBD1 (5 bases). The CDR3 runs to 15 residues. V lost 7 bases to trimming and J lost 4 bases, with 19 bases between them. Germline CDR1 reads MNHEY; CDR2 reads SVGAGI. CDR3 DNA: TGTGCCAGCACTCTTAGATCGGGACTCTCCTATGGCTACACCTTC. This encodes CASTLRSGLSYGYTF.